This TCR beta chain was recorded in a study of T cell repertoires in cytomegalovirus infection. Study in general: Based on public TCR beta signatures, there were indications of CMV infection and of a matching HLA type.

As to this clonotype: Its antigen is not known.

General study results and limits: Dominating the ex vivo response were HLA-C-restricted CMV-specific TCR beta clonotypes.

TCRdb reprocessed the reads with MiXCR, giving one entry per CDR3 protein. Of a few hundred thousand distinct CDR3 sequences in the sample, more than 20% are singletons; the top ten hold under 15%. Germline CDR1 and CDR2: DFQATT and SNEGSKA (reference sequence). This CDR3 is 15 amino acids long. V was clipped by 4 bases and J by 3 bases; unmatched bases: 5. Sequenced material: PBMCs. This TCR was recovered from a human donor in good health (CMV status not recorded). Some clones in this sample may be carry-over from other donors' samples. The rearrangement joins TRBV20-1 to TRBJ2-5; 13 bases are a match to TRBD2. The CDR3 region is CSAIGLAGAEETQYF. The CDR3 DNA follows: TGCAGTGCTATTGGACTAGCGGGGGCCGAAGAGACCCAGTACTTC.